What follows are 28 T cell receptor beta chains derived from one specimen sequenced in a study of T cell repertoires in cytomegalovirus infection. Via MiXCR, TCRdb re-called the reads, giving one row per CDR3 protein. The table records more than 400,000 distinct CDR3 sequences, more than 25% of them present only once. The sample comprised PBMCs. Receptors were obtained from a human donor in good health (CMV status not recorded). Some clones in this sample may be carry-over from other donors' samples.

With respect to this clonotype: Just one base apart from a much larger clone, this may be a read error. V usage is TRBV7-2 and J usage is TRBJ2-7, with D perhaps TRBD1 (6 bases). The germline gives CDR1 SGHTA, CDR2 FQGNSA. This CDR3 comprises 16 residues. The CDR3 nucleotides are TGTGCCTGCAGCTTAAAATTTTCCGGACAGACCTACGAGCAGTACTTC. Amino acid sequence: CACSLKFSGQTYEQYF.

This CDR3 reads CASSPSGVVNNEQFF. CDR3 coding DNA: TGTGCCAGCAGTCCATCCGGAGTAGTCAACAATGAGCAGTTCTTC. The V and J genes are TRBV12-3 or TRBV12-4 and TRBJ2-1, with D unclear. Trimming removed 5 bases from V and 5 bases from J, with 16 bases in between. The CDR3 is 15 amino acids.

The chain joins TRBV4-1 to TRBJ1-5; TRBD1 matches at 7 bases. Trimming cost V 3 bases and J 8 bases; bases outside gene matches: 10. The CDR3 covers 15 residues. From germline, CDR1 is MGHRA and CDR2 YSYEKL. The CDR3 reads CASSQGRQGLEPQHF. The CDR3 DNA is TGCGCCAGCAGCCAGGGGCGACAGGGTTTGGAGCCCCAGCATTTT.

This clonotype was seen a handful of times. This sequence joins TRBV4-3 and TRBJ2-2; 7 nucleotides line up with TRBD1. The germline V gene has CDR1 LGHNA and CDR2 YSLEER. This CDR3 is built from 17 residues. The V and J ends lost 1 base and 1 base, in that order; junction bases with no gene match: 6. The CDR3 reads CASSQAAGTVNTGELFF. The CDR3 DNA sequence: TGCGCCAGCAGCCAAGCGGCCGGGACAGTGAACACCGGGGAGCTGTTTTTT.

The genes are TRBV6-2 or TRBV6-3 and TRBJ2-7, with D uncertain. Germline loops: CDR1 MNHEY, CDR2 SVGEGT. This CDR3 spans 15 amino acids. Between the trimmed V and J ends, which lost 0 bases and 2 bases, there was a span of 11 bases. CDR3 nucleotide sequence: TGTGCCAGCAGTTACTCTTCCTTCCGAGCCTACGAGCAGTACGTC. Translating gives CASSYSSFRAYEQYV.

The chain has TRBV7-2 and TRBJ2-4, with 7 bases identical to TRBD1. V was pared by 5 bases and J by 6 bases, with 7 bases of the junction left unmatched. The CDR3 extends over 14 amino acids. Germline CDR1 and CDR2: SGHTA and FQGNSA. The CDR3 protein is CASSARDRANIQYF. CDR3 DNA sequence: TGTGCCAGCAGCGCCCGGGACAGAGCAAACATTCAGTACTTC. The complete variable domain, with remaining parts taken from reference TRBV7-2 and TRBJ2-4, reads GAGVSQSPSNKVTEKGKDVELRCDPISGHTALYWYRQSLGQGLEFLIYFQGNSAPDKSGLPSDRFSAERTGGSVSTLTIQRTQQEDSAVYLCASSARDRANIQYFGAGTRLSVL.

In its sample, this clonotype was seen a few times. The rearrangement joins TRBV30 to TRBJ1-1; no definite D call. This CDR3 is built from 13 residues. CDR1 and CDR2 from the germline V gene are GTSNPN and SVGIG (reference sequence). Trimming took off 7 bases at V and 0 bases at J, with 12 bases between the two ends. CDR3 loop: CAFRRELNTEAFF. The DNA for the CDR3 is TGTGCCTTCAGACGGGAGCTGAACACTGAAGCTTTCTTT.

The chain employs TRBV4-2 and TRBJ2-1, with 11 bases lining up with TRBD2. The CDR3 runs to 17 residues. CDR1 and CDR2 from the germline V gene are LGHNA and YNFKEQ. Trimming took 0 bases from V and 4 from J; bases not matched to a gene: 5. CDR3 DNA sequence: TGTGCCAGCAGCCAAGATGTCGCTAGCGGGAGGTACAATGAGCAGTTCTTC. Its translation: CASSQDVASGRYNEQFF.

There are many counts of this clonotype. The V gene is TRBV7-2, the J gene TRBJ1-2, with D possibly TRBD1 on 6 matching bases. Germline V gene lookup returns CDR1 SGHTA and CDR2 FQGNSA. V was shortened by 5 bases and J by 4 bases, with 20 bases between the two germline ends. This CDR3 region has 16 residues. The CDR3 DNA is TGTGCCAGCAGCCCCCCGGGGGCTCCGCTAATCTATGGCTACACCTTC. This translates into CASSPPGAPLIYGYTF.

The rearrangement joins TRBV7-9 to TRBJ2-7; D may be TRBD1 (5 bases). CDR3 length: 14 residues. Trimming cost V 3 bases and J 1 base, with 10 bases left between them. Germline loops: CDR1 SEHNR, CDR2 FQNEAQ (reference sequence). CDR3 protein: CASSLTYRSYEQYV. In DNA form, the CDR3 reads TGTGCCAGCAGCTTGACTTACAGGTCCTACGAGCAGTACGTC.

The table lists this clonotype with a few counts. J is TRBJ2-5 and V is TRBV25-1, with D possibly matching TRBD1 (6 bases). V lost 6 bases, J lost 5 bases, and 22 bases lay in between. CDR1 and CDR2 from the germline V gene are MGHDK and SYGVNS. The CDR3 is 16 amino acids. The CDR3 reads CASSALTWGQRETQYF. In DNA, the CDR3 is TGTGCCAGCAGCGCCCTCACTTGGGGGCAAAGGGAGACCCAGTACTTC.

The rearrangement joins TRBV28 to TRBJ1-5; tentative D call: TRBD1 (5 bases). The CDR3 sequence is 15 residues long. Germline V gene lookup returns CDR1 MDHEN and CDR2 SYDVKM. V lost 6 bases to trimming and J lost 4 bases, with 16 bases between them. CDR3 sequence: CASSAPDTLNQPQHF. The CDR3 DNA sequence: TGTGCCAGCAGCGCACCGGACACCCTAAATCAGCCCCAGCATTTT.

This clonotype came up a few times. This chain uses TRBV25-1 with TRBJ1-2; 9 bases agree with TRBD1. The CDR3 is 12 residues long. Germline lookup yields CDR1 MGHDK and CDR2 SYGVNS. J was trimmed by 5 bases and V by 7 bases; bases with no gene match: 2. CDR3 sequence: CASTGQGYGYTF. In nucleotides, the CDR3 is TGTGCCAGCACGGGACAGGGTTATGGCTACACCTTC.

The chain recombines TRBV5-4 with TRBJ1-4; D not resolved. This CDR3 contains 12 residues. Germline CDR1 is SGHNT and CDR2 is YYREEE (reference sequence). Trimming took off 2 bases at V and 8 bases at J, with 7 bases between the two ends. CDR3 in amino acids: CASSFGREKLFF. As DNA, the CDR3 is TGTGCCAGCAGCTTTGGGAGGGAAAAACTGTTTTTT. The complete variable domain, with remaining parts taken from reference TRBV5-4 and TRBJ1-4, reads ETGVTQSPTHLIKTRGQQVTLRCSSQSGHNTVSWYQQALGQGPQFIFQYYREEENGRGNFPPRFSGLQFPNYSSELNVNALELDDSALYLCASSFGREKLFFGSGTQLSVL.

The CDR3 spells CASSLMGVDEKLFF. In DNA, the CDR3 is TGTGCCAGCAGCTTGATGGGGGTGGATGAAAAACTGTTTTTT. V usage is TRBV11-2 and J usage is TRBJ1-4, with D tentatively TRBD1 (5 bases). V was pared by 3 bases and J by 6 bases, with 11 bases between. In germline, CDR1 is SGHAT, CDR2 FQNNGV. The CDR3 is 14 residues long.

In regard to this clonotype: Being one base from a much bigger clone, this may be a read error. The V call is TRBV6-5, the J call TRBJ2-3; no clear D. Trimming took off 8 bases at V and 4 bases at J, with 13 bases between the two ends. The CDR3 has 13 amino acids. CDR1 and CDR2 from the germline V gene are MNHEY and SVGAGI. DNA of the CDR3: TGTGCCAGCTTGGAGCCTGGCGCAGATACGCAGTATTTT. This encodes CASLEPGADTQYF.

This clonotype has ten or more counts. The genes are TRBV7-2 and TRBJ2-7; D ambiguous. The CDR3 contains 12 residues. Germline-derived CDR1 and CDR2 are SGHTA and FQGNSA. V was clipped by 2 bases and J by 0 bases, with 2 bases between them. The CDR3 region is CASSLSSYEQYF. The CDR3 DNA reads TGTGCCAGCAGCTTATCCTCCTACGAGCAGTACTTC.

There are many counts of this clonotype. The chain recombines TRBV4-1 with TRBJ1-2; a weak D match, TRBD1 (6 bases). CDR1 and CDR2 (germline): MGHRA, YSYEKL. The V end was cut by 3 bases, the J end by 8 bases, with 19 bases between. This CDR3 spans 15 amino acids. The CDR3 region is CASSQPVQGQKGYTF. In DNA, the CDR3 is TGCGCCAGCAGCCAGCCTGTCCAGGGGCAGAAAGGCTACACCTTC.

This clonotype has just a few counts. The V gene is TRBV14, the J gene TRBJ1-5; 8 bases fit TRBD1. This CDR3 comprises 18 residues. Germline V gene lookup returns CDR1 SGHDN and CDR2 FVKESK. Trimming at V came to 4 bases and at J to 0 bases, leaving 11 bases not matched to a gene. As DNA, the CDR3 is TGTGCCAGCAGCCCGAGAAAAGACAGGGGAAATAGCAATCAGCCCCAGCATTTT. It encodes CASSPRKDRGNSNQPQHF.

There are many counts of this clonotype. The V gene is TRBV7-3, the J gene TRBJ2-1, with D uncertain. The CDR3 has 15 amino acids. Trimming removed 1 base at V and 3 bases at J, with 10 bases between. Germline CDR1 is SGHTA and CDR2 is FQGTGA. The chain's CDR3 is CASSLSVTGYNEQFF. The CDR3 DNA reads TGTGCCAGCAGCTTAAGTGTTACGGGCTACAATGAGCAGTTCTTC.

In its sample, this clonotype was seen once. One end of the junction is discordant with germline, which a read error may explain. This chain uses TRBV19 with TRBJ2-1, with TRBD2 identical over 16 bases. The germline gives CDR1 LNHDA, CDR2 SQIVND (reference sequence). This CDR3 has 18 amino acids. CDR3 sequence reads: CARSSGLAGGSSYTEQFF. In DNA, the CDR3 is TGTGCCAGATCCTCGGGACTAGCGGGAGGGAGCTCCTACACTGAGCAGTTCTTC.

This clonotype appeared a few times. The CDR3 sequence: CASSLVVAGGPRNEQFF. In nucleotides, the CDR3 is TGTGCCAGCAGCTTAGTAGTGGCGGGAGGGCCAAGGAATGAGCAGTTCTTC. The gene calls are TRBV11-2 and TRBJ2-1, with 9 bases fitting TRBD2. V lost 1 base, J lost 7 bases, and 11 bases stayed unmatched. Germline-derived CDR1 and CDR2 are SGHAT and FQNNGV. This CDR3 is 17 amino acids long.

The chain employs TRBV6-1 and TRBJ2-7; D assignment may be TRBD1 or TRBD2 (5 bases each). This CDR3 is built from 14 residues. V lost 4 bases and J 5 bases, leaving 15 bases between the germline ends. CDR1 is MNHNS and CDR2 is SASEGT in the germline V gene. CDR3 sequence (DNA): TGTGCCAGCAGTGTGGGCAGGGTGGGAGACGAGCAGTACTTC. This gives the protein CASSVGRVGDEQYF.

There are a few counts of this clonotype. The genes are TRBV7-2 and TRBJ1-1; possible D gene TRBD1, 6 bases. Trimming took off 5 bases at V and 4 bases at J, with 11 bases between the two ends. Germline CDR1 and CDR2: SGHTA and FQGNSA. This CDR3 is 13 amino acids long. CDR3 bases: TGTGCCAGCAGCCGACAGGAAGGCACTGAAGCTTTCTTT. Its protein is CASSRQEGTEAFF.

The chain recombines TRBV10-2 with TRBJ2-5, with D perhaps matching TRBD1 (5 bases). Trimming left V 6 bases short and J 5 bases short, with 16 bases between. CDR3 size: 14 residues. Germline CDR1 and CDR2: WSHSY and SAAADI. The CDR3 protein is CASSPAMGPETQYF. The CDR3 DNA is TGCGCCAGCAGCCCTGCCATGGGGCCGGAGACCCAGTACTTC.

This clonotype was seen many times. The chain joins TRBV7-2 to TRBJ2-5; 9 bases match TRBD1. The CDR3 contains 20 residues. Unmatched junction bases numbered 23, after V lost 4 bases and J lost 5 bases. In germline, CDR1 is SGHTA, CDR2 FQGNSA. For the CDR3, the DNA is TGTGCCAGCAGCTCAATAAGATGGGACAGGGTGTCGTGGGTGTCCGAGACCCAGTACTTC. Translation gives CASSSIRWDRVSWVSETQYF.

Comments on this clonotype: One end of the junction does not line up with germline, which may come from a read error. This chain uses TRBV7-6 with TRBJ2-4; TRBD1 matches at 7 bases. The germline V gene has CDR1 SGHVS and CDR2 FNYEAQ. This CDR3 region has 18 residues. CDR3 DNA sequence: TGTGTCAGCAGCCCCGGACAGGACTTGACGCTAGCCAAAAACATTCAGTACTTC. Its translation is CVSSPGQDLTLAKNIQYF. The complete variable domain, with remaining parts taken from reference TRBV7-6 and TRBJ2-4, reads GAGVSQSPRYKVTKRGQDVALRCDPISGHVSLYWYRQALGQGPEFLTYFNYEAQQDKSGLPNDRFSAERPEGSISTLTIQRTEQRDSAMYRCVSSPGQDLTLAKNIQYFGAGTRLSVL.

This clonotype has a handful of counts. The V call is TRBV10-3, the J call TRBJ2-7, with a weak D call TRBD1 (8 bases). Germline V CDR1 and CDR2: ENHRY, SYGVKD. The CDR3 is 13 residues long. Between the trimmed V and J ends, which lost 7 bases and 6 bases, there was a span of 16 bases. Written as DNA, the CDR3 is TGTGCCATCACCCCGGACAGGGAGGGCGAGCAGTACTTC. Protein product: CAITPDREGEQYF.